This entry lists 14 T cell receptor beta chains sequenced from one sample in a study of shared clonotypes between healthy human individuals. Clones were read by immunoSEQ multiplex PCR, and TCRdb kept only the in-frame ones, dropping some. The sample consists of roughly 2 million clones, over 85% of them appearing once. What was sequenced was naive CD4+ T cells sorted from blood. The subset here: CD45RA+ positively selected. These TCRs come from a man between 18 and 29 years old in good health.

This rearrangement joins TRBV9 to TRBJ2-3, with TRBD2 matching over 7 bases. V was pared by 0 bases and J by 5 bases, with 9 bases of the junction left unmatched. Germline values: CDR1 SGDLS, CDR2 YYNGEE. The CDR3 is made up of 16 amino acids. The CDR3 region is CASSVVPSGGLDTQYF. The DNA for the CDR3 is TGTGCCAGCAGCGTAGTACCTAGCGGAGGCCTAGATACGCAGTATTTT.

This chain connects TRBV15 to TRBJ2-7; D may be TRBD1 (5 bases). The CDR3 has 17 amino acids. CDR1 is LNHNV and CDR2 is YYDKDF in the germline V gene (reference sequence). The V and J ends lost 0 bases and 0 bases respectively, with 15 bases between them. In nucleotides, the CDR3 is TGTGCCACCAGCAGAGAAGACGTGGGGCCGAGCTCCTACGAGCAGTACTTC. It codes for CATSREDVGPSSYEQYF.

About this clone itself: Other DNA sequences in this sample translate to the same CDR3. The chain has TRBV5-1 and TRBJ2-2; D is unresolved. This CDR3 has 15 residues. V lost 0 bases, J lost 0 bases, and 6 bases lay in between. Germline values: CDR1 SGHRS, CDR2 YFSETQ. The CDR3 coding sequence is TGCGCCAGCAGCTTGGTTAGCCCGAACACCGGGGAGCTGTTTTTT. Protein: CASSLVSPNTGELFF.

CDR3 in DNA: TGCGCCAGCATGCGGGATATGAACACTGAAGCTTTCTTT. It is translated as CASMRDMNTEAFF. The rearrangement joins TRBV5-1 to TRBJ1-1; D gene uncertain. CDR1 and CDR2 from the germline V gene are SGHRS and YFSETQ. V was trimmed by 6 bases and J by 0 bases, leaving 9 bases between them. The CDR3 contains 13 residues.

The chain joins TRBV5-1 to TRBJ1-2; D is ambiguous. V lost 0 bases, J lost 7 bases, and 16 bases lay in between. The CDR3 sequence is 15 residues long. Germline CDR1 and CDR2: SGHRS and YFSETQ. The CDR3 is CASSLDLGSPGGYTF. The CDR3, as DNA: TGCGCCAGCAGCTTGGATCTTGGGAGTCCTGGTGGCTACACCTTC.

Here the CDR3 reads CAWSVHLVANTEAFF. The CDR3 nucleotides are TGTGCCTGGAGTGTACATCTGGTGGCGAACACTGAAGCTTTCTTT. This rearrangement joins TRBV30 to TRBJ1-1; D is ambiguous. The V end was cut by 0 bases, the J end by 1 base, with 12 bases between. Germline-derived CDR1 and CDR2 are GTSNPN and SVGIG (reference sequence). The CDR3 has 15 amino acids.

The V and J genes are TRBV28 and TRBJ2-2; D uncertain. The CDR3 runs 13 residues. V was shortened by 4 bases and J by 13 bases, with 16 bases between the two germline ends. CDR1 MDHEN and CDR2 SYDVKM come from the germline V gene. The CDR3 reads CASSSLSPPGLFF. CDR3 nucleotides: TGTGCCAGCAGTTCCCTGTCGCCCCCGGGGCTGTTTTTT.

This clone was seen just once. The chain is built from TRBV2 and TRBJ1-6; D remains unclear. The V gene lost 4 bases and the J gene lost 0 bases, with 13 bases spanning the gap. The V gene's germline CDR1 is SNHLY and CDR2 FYNNEI. The CDR3 has 17 amino acids. CDR3 nucleotide sequence: TGTGCCAGCAGTGTTCGGCAGCTAAGCTCCTATAATTCACCCCTCCACTTT. Its protein is CASSVRQLSSYNSPLHF.

This rearrangement joins TRBV2 to TRBJ2-2, with D possibly being TRBD2 (5 bases). Per the germline V gene, CDR1 is SNHLY and CDR2 is FYNNEI. V lost 7 bases to trimming and J lost 0 bases, with 15 bases between them. This CDR3 has 16 residues. DNA of the CDR3: TGTGCCAGCACCCGGGAAACCCCTTCGAACACCGGGGAGCTGTTTTTT. This sequence encodes CASTRETPSNTGELFF.

This chain uses TRBV18 with TRBJ2-4; 8 positions agree with TRBD1. After removal of 2 bases from V and 2 bases from J, the junction contained 2 bases not matched to a gene. The CDR3 totals 15 residues. The germline CDR1 and CDR2 sequences are KGHSH and LQKENI. The CDR3: CASSPTGGPKNIQYF. In nucleotides, the CDR3 is TGTGCCAGCTCACCAACAGGGGGGCCCAAAAACATTCAGTACTTC.

V and J are TRBV5-1 and TRBJ1-2; TRBD1 might be the D (5 bases). The CDR3 loop spans 14 amino acids. V was pared by 4 bases and J by 0 bases, with 10 bases between. The germline gives CDR1 SGHRS, CDR2 YFSETQ. Here the CDR3 reads CASSGRAANYGYTF. In DNA form, the CDR3 reads TGCGCCAGCAGCGGCAGGGCAGCTAACTATGGCTACACCTTC.

This chain uses TRBV5-1 with TRBJ2-7; TRBD2 aligns across 10 bases. Germline CDR1 reads SGHRS; CDR2 reads YFSETQ. Unmatched junction bases numbered 13, after V lost 6 bases and J lost 7 bases. CDR3 length equals 15 residues. This chain's CDR3 is CASTLGASGSWEQYF. The CDR3 coding sequence is TGCGCCAGCACCTTAGGGGCTAGCGGGAGTTGGGAGCAGTACTTC.

This chain joins TRBV6-5 and TRBJ2-7, with 7 bases lining up with TRBD1. The ends lost 4 bases at V and 0 bases at J; junction bases unmatched: 6. Germline loops: CDR1 MNHEY, CDR2 SVGAGI. CDR3 length equals 15 residues. The CDR3 bases are TGTGCCAGCAGTTCCTCTTGGGACAGCTCCTACGAGCAGTACTTC. It specifies CASSSSWDSSYEQYF.

This chain joins TRBV28 and TRBJ2-7; D possibly uses TRBD1 or TRBD2 (6 bases each). Germline V CDR1 and CDR2: MDHEN, SYDVKM. The length of the CDR3 is 15 residues. Trimming left V 4 bases short and J 0 bases short, with 13 bases between. CDR3 DNA: TGTGCCAGCAGTTCCTCAGGGGACTCCTCCTACGAGCAGTACTTC. Residues: CASSSSGDSSYEQYF.